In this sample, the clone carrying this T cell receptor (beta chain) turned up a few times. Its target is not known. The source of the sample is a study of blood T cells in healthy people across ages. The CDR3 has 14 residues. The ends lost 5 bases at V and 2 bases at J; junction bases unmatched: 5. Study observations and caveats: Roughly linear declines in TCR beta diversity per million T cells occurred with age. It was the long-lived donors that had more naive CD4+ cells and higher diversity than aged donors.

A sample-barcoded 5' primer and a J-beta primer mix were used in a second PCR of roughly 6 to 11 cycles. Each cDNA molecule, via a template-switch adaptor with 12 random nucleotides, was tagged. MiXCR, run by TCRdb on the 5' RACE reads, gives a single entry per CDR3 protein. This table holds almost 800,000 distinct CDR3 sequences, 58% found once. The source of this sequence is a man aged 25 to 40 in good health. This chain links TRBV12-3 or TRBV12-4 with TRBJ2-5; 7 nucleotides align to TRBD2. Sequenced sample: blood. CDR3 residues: CASSAGTTQETQYF. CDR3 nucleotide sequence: TGTGCCAGCAGTGCCGGGACTACTCAAGAGACCCAGTACTTC.